This passage covers 13 T cell receptor beta chains from one sample sequenced in a study of CD4 T cells in relation to SARS-CoV-2 and coronaviruses. Repertoires were generated with immunoSEQ multiplex PCR, while TCRdb's copy carries only in-frame clones and drops some. The profile covers 20,000 or so clones, with around 81% appearing a single time and around 11% taken by the ten largest. The unexposed donors gave CD4+ T cells in about 2010-2019, prior to COVID-19. After about 11 days of culture, CD4+ T cells were isolated. Antigen specificity for these receptors is unknown. The sequenced sample consisted of CD4+ T cells from PBMCs, cultured in vitro. The receptors were sampled from a human donor in good health.

The table lists this clone with a count of one. V usage is TRBV11-2 and J usage is TRBJ1-1; weak D call: TRBD1 (5 bases). CDR1 is SGHAT and CDR2 is FQNNGV in the germline V gene. V lost 1 base, J lost 0 bases, and 15 bases lay in between. The CDR3 spans 17 residues. CDR3 DNA sequence: TGTGCCAGCAGCTTAGTAGGGGCAGGCAGCATGAACACTGAAGCTTTCTTT. This encodes CASSLVGAGSMNTEAFF.

The J gene is TRBJ1-1, the V gene TRBV12-3 or TRBV12-4, with D unclear. CDR3 length equals 12 residues. The germline V and J ends were trimmed by 6 bases and 11 bases, with 16 bases remaining between them. The CDR3 sequence: CASSPLFPGAFF. The CDR3 DNA is TGTGCCAGCAGCCCTTTGTTTCCGGGGGCTTTCTTT.

The chain joins TRBV11-2 to TRBJ2-1; D call uncertain. CDR3 size: 14 residues. V was cut by 1 base and J by 3 bases, with 7 bases left in between. The germline CDR1 and CDR2 sequences are SGHAT and FQNNGV. CDR3 residues: CASSLGEVYNEQFF. The CDR3 DNA follows: TGTGCCAGCAGCTTAGGAGAAGTCTACAATGAGCAGTTCTTC.

This chain connects TRBV2 to TRBJ1-4, with D possibly being TRBD1 (5 bases). This CDR3 is 15 amino acids long. Germline values: CDR1 SNHLY, CDR2 FYNNEI. Trimming removed 6 bases at V and 0 bases at J, with 11 bases between. The CDR3 DNA follows: TGTGCCAGCAGGGGCGGAGGGGCAACTAATGAAAAACTGTTTTTT. Protein: CASRGGGATNEKLFF.

This chain connects TRBV27 to TRBJ1-5, with TRBD1 identical over 10 bases. CDR1 is MNHEY and CDR2 is SMNVEV in the germline V gene (reference sequence). The CDR3 runs 16 residues. V shed 5 bases, J shed 4 bases, and the junction held 8 bases outside the gene matches. CDR3 amino acids: CASSRGTGAGNQPQHF. For the CDR3, the DNA is TGTGCCAGCAGTAGGGGGACAGGGGCAGGGAATCAGCCCCAGCATTTT.

This chain links TRBV9 with TRBJ1-2; perhaps TRBD1 as D (6 bases). CDR3 length: 13 amino acids. Trimming left V 0 bases short and J 4 bases short, with 7 bases between. Germline lookup yields CDR1 SGDLS and CDR2 YYNGEE. The CDR3 is CASSVEQGYGYTF. For the CDR3, the DNA is TGTGCCAGCAGCGTAGAACAGGGCTATGGCTACACCTTC.

This clone was observed a handful of times. The chain joins TRBV19 to TRBJ1-4; D is uncertain. The CDR3 contains 14 residues. V was shortened by 5 bases and J by 7 bases, with 14 bases between the two germline ends. CDR1 LNHDA and CDR2 SQIVND come from the germline V gene (reference sequence). The CDR3 nucleotides read TGTGCCAGTAGTTACACGCCGAAGAGTGAAAAACTGTTTTTT. The encoded protein is CASSYTPKSEKLFF. The full variable domain, in which reference TRBV19 and TRBJ1-4 provide the parts outside the CDR3, is DGGITQSPKYLFRKEGQNVTLSCEQNLNHDAMYWYRQDPGQGLRLIYYSQIVNDFQKGDIAEGYSVSREKKESFPLTVTSAQKNPTAFYLCASSYTPKSEKLFFGSGTQLSVL.

This chain joins TRBV19 and TRBJ2-3, with 9 bases fitting TRBD2. The CDR3 has 15 amino acids. The V gene end was trimmed by 3 bases and the J gene end by 0 bases; junction bases not matched to a gene: 1. Per the germline V gene, CDR1 is LNHDA and CDR2 is SQIVND (reference sequence). CDR3 region: CASSITSGSTDTQYF. The DNA for the CDR3 is TGTGCCAGTAGTATTACTAGCGGGAGCACAGATACGCAGTATTTT.

V usage is TRBV7-9 and J usage is TRBJ1-1; D gene ambiguous. V lost 4 bases and J lost 0, with 9 bases in between. In germline, CDR1 is SEHNR, CDR2 FQNEAQ (reference sequence). This CDR3 spans 14 amino acids. CDR3 sequence reads: CASSSGSLNTEAFF. Here the CDR3 DNA reads TGTGCCAGCAGCTCTGGGAGTTTGAACACTGAAGCTTTCTTT.

The rearrangement uses TRBV6-5 and TRBJ1-4; no clear D. Looked up from germline, CDR1 is MNHEY and CDR2 is SVGAGI. The CDR3 consists of 12 residues. Trimming shortened V by 5 bases and J by 5 bases, and 6 bases separated the two germline ends. As DNA, the CDR3 is TGTGCCAGCAGTCGGGTGAATGAAAAACTGTTTTTT. This codes for CASSRVNEKLFF.

This clone was seen a few times. This chain links TRBV4-1 with TRBJ1-3; D remains ambiguous. Trimming left V 2 bases short and J 0 bases short, with 17 bases between. The germline gives CDR1 MGHRA, CDR2 YSYEKL. The CDR3 covers 18 residues. The CDR3 nucleotides are TGCGCCAGCAGCCAACCGACCGGGCCACTAAACTCTGGAAACACCATATATTTT. Residues: CASSQPTGPLNSGNTIYF.

This clone was seen only a few times. V and J are TRBV5-5 and TRBJ2-5; 7 bases are a match to TRBD2. The CDR3 has 17 residues. V was clipped by 4 bases and J by 4 bases; unmatched bases: 16. The germline CDR1 and CDR2 sequences are SGHKS and YYEKEE (reference sequence). The CDR3 DNA follows: TGTGCCAGCAGCACCGCCCGGGGTTTTACTAGCGCAGAGACCCAGTACTTC. Protein sequence: CASSTARGFTSAETQYF.

This chain links TRBV11-1 with TRBJ2-5; D remains unclear. The CDR3 runs 15 residues. V was pared by 0 bases and J by 3 bases, with 11 bases between. Germline V gene sequence: CDR1 SGHAT, CDR2 FQDESV (reference sequence). The DNA for the CDR3 is TGTGCCAGCAGCTTAGCGAGGTTACGGGAAGAGACCCAGTACTTC. Protein: CASSLARLREETQYF.